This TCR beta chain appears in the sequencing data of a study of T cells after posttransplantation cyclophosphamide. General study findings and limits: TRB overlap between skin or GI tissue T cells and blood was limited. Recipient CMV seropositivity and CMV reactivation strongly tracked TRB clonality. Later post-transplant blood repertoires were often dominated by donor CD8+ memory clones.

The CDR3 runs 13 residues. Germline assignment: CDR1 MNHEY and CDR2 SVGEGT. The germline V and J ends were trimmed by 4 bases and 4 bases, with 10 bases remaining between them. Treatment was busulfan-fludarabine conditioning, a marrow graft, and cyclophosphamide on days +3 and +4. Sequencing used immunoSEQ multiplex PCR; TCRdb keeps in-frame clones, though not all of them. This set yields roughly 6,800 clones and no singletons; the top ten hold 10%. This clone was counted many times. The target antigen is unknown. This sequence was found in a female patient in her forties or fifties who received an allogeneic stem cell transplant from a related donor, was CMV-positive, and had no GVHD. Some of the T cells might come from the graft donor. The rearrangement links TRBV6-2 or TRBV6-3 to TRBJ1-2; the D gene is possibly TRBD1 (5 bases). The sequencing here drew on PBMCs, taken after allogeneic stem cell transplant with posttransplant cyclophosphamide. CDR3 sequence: CASSSRDLYGYTF. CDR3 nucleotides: TGTGCCAGCAGTTCCAGGGATCTCTATGGCTACACCTTC.